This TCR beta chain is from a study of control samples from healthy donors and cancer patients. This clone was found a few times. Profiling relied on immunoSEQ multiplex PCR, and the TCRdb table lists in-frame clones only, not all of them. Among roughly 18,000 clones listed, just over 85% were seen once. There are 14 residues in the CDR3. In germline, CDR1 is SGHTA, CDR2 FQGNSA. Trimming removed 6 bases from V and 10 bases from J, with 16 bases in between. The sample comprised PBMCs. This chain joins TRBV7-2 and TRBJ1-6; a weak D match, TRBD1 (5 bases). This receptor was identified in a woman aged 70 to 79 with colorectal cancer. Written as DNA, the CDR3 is TGTGCCAGCAGACCCGGGACGGGGCACTCACCCCTCCACTTT. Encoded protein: CASRPGTGHSPLHF.